This record looks at one T cell receptor beta chain sequence and its context. The data belong to a study of OX40 agonist ivuxolimab in advanced cancers. This table comes from immunoSEQ multiplex PCR, and its TCRdb copy is limited to in-frame clones, with some not included. The sample carries about 32,000 clones, approximately 80% recorded once. The source is an adult with an advanced solid tumor such as melanoma, head and neck, liver or kidney cancer. Sequenced here: CD4+ or CD8+ T cells sorted from blood, sampled in a trial of the OX40 agonist ivuxolimab.

CDR3 bases: TGCAGCGTAGAGGGGAGAGCGGACAGCGAAGCTTTCTTT. Translated, it gives CSVEGRADSEAFF. The chain carries TRBV29-1 and TRBJ1-1, with a possible D match to TRBD1 (6 bases). The CDR3 consists of 13 residues. V lost 6 bases and J 8 bases, leaving 19 bases between the germline ends. Germline V lookup: CDR1 SQVTM, CDR2 ANQGSEA.